Each of the 28 T cell receptor beta chains below was sequenced from the same sample in a study of CD8 T cells in ankylosing spondylitis. Their target antigens are unknown. TCRdb itself ran the 5' RACE reads through MiXCR, one entry per CDR3 protein. The sample has 470,000 or so distinct CDR3 sequences, more than 25% seen once. General study results and limits: In ankylosing spondylitis blood, a motif of several highly homologous TCR beta variants appeared characteristic.

The material sequenced was blood, either unsorted or a sorted T cell fraction (not recorded which). The receptors derive from a male donor with ankylosing spondylitis.

This clonotype was seen at least ten times. The CDR3 nucleotides are TGTGCCAGCAGTAGGAGACAGGGACGGTTCTATGGCTACACCTTC. Translating it yields CASSRRQGRFYGYTF. The rearrangement links TRBV12-3 or TRBV12-4 to TRBJ1-2; 7 positions agree with TRBD1. The V and J ends lost 5 bases and 4 bases, in that order; junction bases with no gene match: 10. The CDR3 consists of 15 residues.

This clonotype was seen many times. V usage is TRBV20-1 and J usage is TRBJ2-1; 8 nucleotides match TRBD2. The germline gives CDR1 DFQATT, CDR2 SNEGSKA (reference sequence). The CDR3 spans 15 residues. V gave up 5 bases and J gave up 3 bases; unmatched junction bases: 9. CDR3 in amino acids: CSAHRAGVNYNEQFF. The CDR3 coding sequence is TGCAGTGCTCACCGAGCGGGGGTAAACTACAATGAGCAGTTCTTC.

Here the CDR3 reads CASRSTGGTKNIQYF. The CDR3 DNA reads as TGTGCCAGCAGATCAACAGGGGGGACCAAAAACATTCAGTACTTC. This chain uses TRBV2 with TRBJ2-4, with TRBD1 matching 8 bases. The junction had 6 bases not matched to a gene; V was cut back by 6 bases and J by 2 bases. CDR1 SNHLY and CDR2 FYNNEI come from the germline V gene. The CDR3 extends over 15 amino acids.

This clonotype was recorded a few times. This sequence joins TRBV10-3 and TRBJ1-2; no firm D call. The CDR3 spans 16 residues. CDR1 and CDR2 (germline): ENHRY, SYGVKD. Deletions cut 6 bases from V and 0 bases from J, with 17 bases between. CDR3 sequence (DNA): TGTGCCATCAGCCCTTCCCCCACGGGAGCTAACTATGGCTACACCTTC. As protein: CAISPSPTGANYGYTF.

J is TRBJ2-2 and V is TRBV10-3; perhaps TRBD1 as D (5 bases). V was trimmed by 3 bases and J by 9 bases, leaving 14 bases between them. The CDR3 contains 14 residues. Germline V lookup: CDR1 ENHRY, CDR2 SYGVKD. CDR3 sequence: CAISDGLLGRELFF. CDR3 DNA sequence: TGTGCCATCAGTGACGGTCTGCTGGGGCGGGAGCTGTTTTTT.

A few counts support this clonotype. This sequence joins TRBV7-2 and TRBJ1-4; the match to TRBD1 covers 8 bases. The V gene end was trimmed by 1 base and the J gene end by 8 bases; junction bases not matched to a gene: 9. The CDR3 consists of 16 residues. Germline CDR1 and CDR2: SGHTA and FQGNSA. CDR3 nucleotide sequence: TGTGCCAGCAGCTTAGTCTCAGGGGGCTGGAAAGAAAAACTGTTTTTT. It specifies CASSLVSGGWKEKLFF.

This clonotype was seen more than once but under ten times. DNA for the CDR3: TGTGCCAGCGAGGACAGGGGGGGTCCTAATGAAAAACTGTTTTTT. This codes for CASEDRGGPNEKLFF. The chain carries TRBV6-1 and TRBJ1-4; 10 bases are a match to TRBD1. The trim removed 8 bases at V and 3 bases at J, leaving 6 bases unmatched. The CDR3 is 15 amino acids. CDR1 MNHNS and CDR2 SASEGT come from the germline V gene.

The J gene is TRBJ1-2, the V gene TRBV2, with D possibly TRBD1 on 5 matching bases. With 10 bases removed from V and 4 bases from J, the gap between germline ends came to 16 bases. Germline CDR1 reads SNHLY; CDR2 reads FYNNEI. The CDR3 sequence is 13 residues long. CDR3 protein: CATSEGNLYGYTF. DNA of the CDR3: TGTGCCACCTCGGAGGGGAACCTCTATGGCTACACCTTC.

This sequence joins TRBV6-1 and TRBJ2-2, with 7 bases lining up with TRBD1. The CDR3 has 16 residues. Germline V gives CDR1 MNHNS, CDR2 SASEGT. Trimming cost V 4 bases and J 1 base; bases outside gene matches: 6. CDR3 amino acids: CASSAFGTVNTGELFF. In DNA form, the CDR3 reads TGTGCCAGCAGTGCCTTTGGGACAGTGAACACCGGGGAGCTGTTTTTT.

This clonotype was counted between two and nine times. The V gene is TRBV30, the J gene TRBJ1-2; 8 positions match TRBD1. The CDR3 sequence is 15 residues long. Germline lookup yields CDR1 GTSNPN and CDR2 SVGIG (reference sequence). The trim removed 4 bases at V and 3 bases at J, leaving 10 bases unmatched. CDR3 amino acids: CAWTPPDRAYYGYTF. The CDR3 region has the DNA TGTGCCTGGACCCCCCCGGACAGGGCTTACTATGGCTACACCTTC.

This clonotype has more than one count but fewer than ten. V and J are TRBV7-9 and TRBJ1-1; 7 nucleotides match TRBD1. The V and J ends lost 3 bases and 4 bases, in that order; junction bases with no gene match: 5. CDR3 length equals 14 residues. The V gene's germline CDR1 is SEHNR and CDR2 FQNEAQ (reference sequence). For the CDR3, the DNA is TGTGCCAGCAGCTTTTCAGGGGGTGGCACTGAAGCTTTCTTT. Protein sequence: CASSFSGGGTEAFF.

V is TRBV11-1 and J is TRBJ1-3, with D possibly being TRBD1 (6 bases). Germline V gives CDR1 SGHAT, CDR2 FQDESV (reference sequence). The CDR3 consists of 18 residues. Trimming pared 2 bases from V and 0 bases from J, leaving 17 bases between. The DNA for the CDR3 is TGTGCCAGCAGCTTACCATGGGCGGGACAAAACTCTGGAAACACCATATATTTT. Its protein product is CASSLPWAGQNSGNTIYF.

V gene TRBV20-1 combines with J gene TRBJ1-2; the D gene is possibly TRBD1 (6 bases). CDR3 length: 14 residues. Germline assignment: CDR1 DFQATT and CDR2 SNEGSKA (reference sequence). The V and J ends lost 5 bases and 2 bases respectively, with 15 bases between them. The CDR3 spells CSARSLGQNYGYTF. The DNA of the CDR3 is TGCAGTGCTCGCTCACTAGGACAGAACTATGGCTACACCTTC.

V and J are TRBV7-2 and TRBJ2-7; D could derive from TRBD1 or TRBD2 (6 bases each). V lost 6 bases, J lost 2 bases, and 14 bases lay in between. CDR1 is SGHTA, CDR2 FQGNSA, per germline. This CDR3 region has 14 residues. CDR3 sequence (DNA): TGTGCCAGCAGTAAGGAGGGGGGACCCTACGAGCAGTACTTC. Amino acid sequence: CASSKEGGPYEQYF.

The J gene is TRBJ2-1, the V gene TRBV11-3; D unclear. The CDR3 consists of 15 residues. V dropped 1 base and J dropped 3 bases, with 10 bases sitting between them. Germline V gives CDR1 SGHNT, CDR2 YENEEA. The CDR3 region is CASSLGPPDYNEQFF. The DNA of the CDR3 is TGTGCCAGCAGCTTAGGGCCCCCAGACTACAATGAGCAGTTCTTC.

J is TRBJ2-1 and V is TRBV2; D not certain. V was shortened by 6 bases and J by 9 bases, with 12 bases between the two germline ends. Germline V gives CDR1 SNHLY, CDR2 FYNNEI. This CDR3 contains 12 residues. CDR3 bases: TGTGCCAGCAGCCCGAGACCCATTGAGCAGTTCTTC. Its protein product is CASSPRPIEQFF.

V and J are TRBV15 and TRBJ2-3; TRBD2 matches 16 bases. CDR1 is LNHNV and CDR2 is YYDKDF in the germline V gene (reference sequence). J lost 6 bases, V lost 2 bases, and 14 bases had no gene match. The CDR3 covers 20 residues. CDR3: CATSRPTGLAGGPGSDTQYF. DNA of the CDR3: TGTGCCACCAGCAGACCCACGGGACTAGCGGGAGGGCCAGGGTCGGATACGCAGTATTTT.

The V gene is TRBV6-4, the J gene TRBJ2-7; the match to TRBD2 covers 10 bases. V lost 5 bases to trimming and J lost 0 bases; unmatched junction nucleotides: 7. The CDR3 length is 16 residues. CDR1 and CDR2 (germline): MRHNA, SNTAGT. The CDR3 nucleotides are TGTGCCAGCAGTAAACTAGCGGGGACCCACTCCTACGAGCAGTACTTC. It is translated as CASSKLAGTHSYEQYF.

A few counts support this clonotype. The gene calls are TRBV10-3 and TRBJ2-3; a weak D match, TRBD2 (6 bases). V lost 4 bases and J 5 bases, leaving 16 bases between the germline ends. CDR1 and CDR2 from the germline V gene are ENHRY and SYGVKD. The CDR3 consists of 15 residues. In DNA, the CDR3 is TGTGCCATCAGTGCCCTGGCGGGGAGCGGAGATACGCAGTATTTT. This gives the protein CAISALAGSGDTQYF.

This clonotype has a handful of counts. The V call is TRBV18, the J call TRBJ2-4; D ambiguous. The germline gives CDR1 KGHSH, CDR2 LQKENI. V gave up 2 bases and J gave up 5 bases, with 7 bases separating them. The CDR3 extends over 13 amino acids. The CDR3 DNA reads as TGTGCCAGCTCACCATATGCAGAAAACATTCAGTACTTC. This codes for CASSPYAENIQYF.

This clonotype was detected a few times. This sequence joins TRBV5-1 and TRBJ1-1, with TRBD1 identical over 7 bases. The CDR3 has 16 residues. Trimming at V came to 0 bases and at J to 4 bases, leaving 9 bases not matched to a gene. Germline CDR1 SGHRS, CDR2 YFSETQ. Here the CDR3 reads CASSLVEGAEATEAFF. For the CDR3, the DNA is TGCGCCAGCAGCTTGGTAGAGGGGGCTGAAGCCACTGAAGCTTTCTTT.

The gene calls are TRBV11-2 and TRBJ2-1; TRBD1 agrees at 10 bases. The V segment lost 6 bases and the J segment 4 bases; nucleotides outside the gene matches: 12. This CDR3 has 17 amino acids. Germline values: CDR1 SGHAT, CDR2 FQNNGV. As DNA, the CDR3 is TGTGCCAGCAGTGGCTCCGGGACAGGGGCCTCGTACAATGAGCAGTTCTTC. This sequence encodes CASSGSGTGASYNEQFF.

This clonotype turned up a few times. This sequence joins TRBV9 and TRBJ2-4, with 12 nucleotides matching TRBD2. Per germline, CDR1 SGDLS and CDR2 YYNGEE. There are 14 residues in the CDR3. With 0 bases clipped from V and 10 bases from J, the junction kept 2 bases outside the gene matches. DNA of the CDR3: TGTGCCAGCAGCGTAGGACTAGCGGGAGAGATTCAGTACTTC. This encodes CASSVGLAGEIQYF.

This clonotype was picked up a small number of times. The V and J genes are TRBV5-1 and TRBJ1-1; perhaps TRBD1 as D (5 bases). In germline, CDR1 is SGHRS, CDR2 YFSETQ. The V and J ends lost 0 bases and 3 bases respectively, with 9 bases between them. This CDR3 region has 14 residues. CDR3 nucleotides: TGCGCCAGCAGCTTGGCAGGGCAGTACACTGAAGCTTTCTTT. Translation: CASSLAGQYTEAFF.

This chain joins TRBV7-2 and TRBJ1-5, with 9 bases aligning to TRBD1. This CDR3 is built from 15 residues. Per the germline V gene, CDR1 is SGHTA and CDR2 is FQGNSA. The V and J ends lost 5 bases and 3 bases, in that order; junction bases with no gene match: 5. CDR3 sequence (DNA): TGTGCCAGCAGCCCGGACAGGGGAGACAATCAGCCCCAGCATTTT. It encodes CASSPDRGDNQPQHF.

There are a few counts of this clonotype. This chain joins TRBV11-2 and TRBJ2-2; 10 nucleotides line up with TRBD1. The V gene end was trimmed by 5 bases and the J gene end by 3 bases; junction bases not matched to a gene: 6. This CDR3 is built from 16 residues. In germline, CDR1 is SGHAT, CDR2 FQNNGV. The CDR3 DNA reads TGTGCCAGCAGCCGAGGGACAGGGGAGCACACCGGGGAGCTGTTTTTT. This translates into CASSRGTGEHTGELFF.

The sample holds a few counts of this clonotype. The chain employs TRBV7-9 and TRBJ2-1, with 8 bases lining up with TRBD2. Germline-derived CDR1 and CDR2 are SEHNR and FQNEAQ (reference sequence). The junction had 5 bases not matched to a gene; V was cut back by 3 bases and J by 4 bases. CDR3 length: 15 residues. CDR3 sequence reads: CASSFRTSSYNEQFF. CDR3 bases: TGTGCCAGCAGCTTCAGGACTAGCAGTTACAATGAGCAGTTCTTC.

The CDR3 spells CSARRLVREQFF. As DNA, the CDR3 is TGCAGTGCTAGGCGCCTCGTACGTGAGCAGTTCTTC. The V call is TRBV20-1, the J call TRBJ2-1; D gene uncertain. This CDR3 has 12 amino acids. V was cut by 3 bases and J by 9 bases, with 12 bases left in between. Germline V gene lookup returns CDR1 DFQATT and CDR2 SNEGSKA (reference sequence).